Listed here are 5 T cell receptor beta chains from one sample, sequenced in a study of T-cell memory formation after mild COVID-19. MiXCR, applied by TCRdb to the 5' RACE reads, yields one record per CDR3 protein. The sample yields 180,000 or so distinct CDR3 sequences, approximately 10% seen once. The source material was PBMCs or a T cell subset sorted from them (not recorded which). These receptors came from a man between 18 and 35 years old who had mild COVID-19 (a few samples of this study predate the infection). Cell type and time point are not known.

V usage is TRBV28 and J usage is TRBJ2-6, with 8 positions matching TRBD2. This CDR3 spans 17 amino acids. Germline values: CDR1 MDHEN, CDR2 SYDVKM. J gave up 4 bases and V 8 bases, and 13 bases lay outside the gene matches. This chain's CDR3 is CASLASGLLFGANVLTF. CDR3 in DNA: TGTGCCAGCTTGGCTAGCGGGCTCCTTTTCGGGGCCAACGTCCTGACTTTC.

In this sample, this clonotype turned up a few times. The chain employs TRBV28 and TRBJ2-1; no clear D. The CDR3 is made up of 16 amino acids. Germline CDR1 and CDR2: MDHEN and SYDVKM. With 4 bases removed from V and 0 bases from J, the gap between germline ends came to 13 bases. The CDR3 nucleotides are TGTGCCAGCAGTTCCTACTCCAGTGGCTCCTACAATGAGCAGTTCTTC. It codes for CASSSYSSGSYNEQFF.

This clonotype was found a few times. The chain has TRBV27 and TRBJ1-5; possibly TRBD1 for D (5 bases). Trimming cost V 1 base and J 7 bases, with 8 bases left between them. The CDR3 is made up of 13 amino acids. The germline gives CDR1 MNHEY, CDR2 SMNVEV (reference sequence). The CDR3 DNA reads as TGTGCCAGCAGTTTATGGGGGGTCCAGCCCCAGCATTTT. Translating gives CASSLWGVQPQHF.

CDR3 in amino acids: CASSYGQGYYEQYF. CDR3 coding DNA: TGTGCCAGCAGTTACGGACAGGGGTACTACGAGCAGTACTTC. The chain recombines TRBV6-5 with TRBJ2-7; 9 bases match TRBD1. After removal of 2 bases from V and 3 bases from J, the junction contained 2 bases not matched to a gene. This CDR3 contains 14 residues. Germline CDR1 reads MNHEY; CDR2 reads SVGAGI.

V gene TRBV5-1 combines with J gene TRBJ1-4, with TRBD1 matching 8 bases. The CDR3 is made up of 15 amino acids. V was pared by 4 bases and J by 6 bases, with 8 bases of the junction left unmatched. The germline CDR1 and CDR2 sequences are SGHRS and YFSETQ. CDR3 sequence reads: CASSTQGARDEKLFF. The CDR3 DNA is TGCGCCAGCAGCACTCAGGGGGCGAGGGATGAAAAACTGTTTTTT.